A selection of T cell receptor beta chains follows, all from one sample in a study of blood T cells in healthy people across ages. TCRdb itself ran the 5' RACE reads through MiXCR, one entry per CDR3 protein. This table has 1,800,000 or so distinct CDR3 sequences, about two fifths appearing once. Sequencing input: blood. The source of these receptors is a human donor in good health. CDR3s include the opening cysteine and the closing phenylalanine or tryptophan. A D gene is named only where the DNA matches it firmly. Clone size is shown for a subset of rows, as once, few, many or a class of expanded clone.

>-|TRBV6-1|TRBD2|TRBJ2-5
TGTGCCAGCAGTGGACTAGCGGGGGGGCGGCAAGAGACCCAGTACTTC
CASSGLAGGRQETQYF
>-|TRBV12-3/TRBV12-4|TRBD1|TRBJ1-1
TGTGCCAGCAGTTTTGCAGGGGGCGCGATGGACACTGAAGCTTTCTTT
CASSFAGGAMDTEAFF
>few|TRBV6-5|-|TRBJ1-2
TGTGCCAGCAGAGTTATGGGACATACCTATGGCTACACCTTC
CASRVMGHTYGYTF
>-|TRBV5-1|-|TRBJ2-5
TGCGCCAGCAGCACAGCGGACAGCTCACAAGAGACCCAGTACTTC
CASSTADSSQETQYF
>few|TRBV29-1|-|TRBJ1-2
TGCAGCGACCTCCCTACTCGAGGGGGCTACACCTTC
CSDLPTRGGYTF
>once|TRBV12-3/TRBV12-4|TRBD2|TRBJ2-5
TGTGCCAGCAGTATTGAAGCGGGGGAGGGGGAGACCCAGTACTTC
CASSIEAGEGETQYF
>-|TRBV7-2|-|TRBJ1-2
TGTGCCAGCAGCTTAATGCAGAGTGGCTACACCTTC
CASSLMQSGYTF
>-|TRBV6-2/TRBV6-3|-|TRBJ1-1
TGTGCCACGGGGAACACTGAAGCTTTCTTT
CATGNTEAFF
>-|TRBV12-3/TRBV12-4|-|TRBJ2-5
TGTGCCAGCAGTATACGGGCGACTGGACTATACAATGAGCAGTACTTC
CASSIRATGLYNEQYF
>-|TRBV4-2|TRBD2|TRBJ2-3
TGTGCCAGCAGCCAAGACCTACTAGCGGGGGGTTTCACAGATACGCAGTATTTT
CASSQDLLAGGFTDTQYF
>-|TRBV10-3|TRBD1|TRBJ1-2
TGTGCCATCACCGATGGGGGAGGGGGCTTTGGCTACACCTTC
CAITDGGGGFGYTF
>few|TRBV20-1|TRBD2|TRBJ2-3
TGCAGTGCTAGAGCGGGGGGGGGCAATACGCAGTATTTT
CSARAGGGNTQYF
>few|TRBV5-1|TRBD1|TRBJ2-6
TGCGCCAGCAGCTTGGGGACAGGATACATACTTGGGGCCAACGTCCTGACTTTC
CASSLGTGYILGANVLTF
>-|TRBV7-9|-|TRBJ2-6
TGTGCCAGCAGCCCAAACCGAACAGGCGGGGCCAACGTCCGGACTTTC
CASSPNRTGGANVRTF
>once|TRBV12-3/TRBV12-4|-|TRBJ1-2
TGTGCCAGCAGTTTAGACCCGCAGGGACTTAACTATGGCTACACCTTC
CASSLDPQGLNYGYTF
>-|TRBV20-1|-|TRBJ2-5
TGCAGCCCCAGAGAGGGGGTGACCCAGTACTTC
CSPREGVTQYF
>-|TRBV12-3/TRBV12-4|-|TRBJ1-2
TGTGCCAGCAAAGAGGGACCCTATGGCTACACCTTC
CASKEGPYGYTF
>-|TRBV18|-|TRBJ1-1
TGTGCCAGCTCACCACCTCGGACATCCACTGAAGCTTTCTTT
CASSPPRTSTEAFF
>-|TRBV6-5|-|TRBJ1-4
TGTGCCAACAGTTACTCGGGTACCCCTGGTGAAAAACTGTTTTTT
CANSYSGTPGEKLFF
>few|TRBV6-2/TRBV6-3|-|TRBJ2-3
TGTGCCAGCAACCCCGACCTTTCAGATACGCAGTATTTT
CASNPDLSDTQYF
>few|TRBV20-1|-|TRBJ1-5
TGCAGTGCTAGTAGACAGGATGGCAATCAGCCCCAGCATTTT
CSASRQDGNQPQHF
>-|TRBV29-1|-|TRBJ1-1
TGCAGCGTTGAGCCGGGAGGGTTAGGTACTGAAGCTTTCTTT
CSVEPGGLGTEAFF
>-|TRBV25-1|-|TRBJ2-7
TGTGCCAGCAGTGCCATCGACAAGACCTACGAGCAGTACTTC
CASSAIDKTYEQYF
>few|TRBV5-1|TRBD1|TRBJ2-7
TGCGCCAGCAGCTTGACCGCGACAGGGGTCCCCCTCTACGAGCAGTACTTC
CASSLTATGVPLYEQYF
>-|TRBV9|-|TRBJ2-7
TGTGCCAGCAGCGTAGGGTCTAAAAGAGGCTACGAGCAGTACTTC
CASSVGSKRGYEQYF
>-|TRBV20-1|-|TRBJ2-1
TGCAGTGCTAGAGTGCAGGGAGAGAATGAGCAGTTCTTC
CSARVQGENEQFF
>-|TRBV28|-|TRBJ2-7
TGTGCCAGCAGACAGCTAAGGGCTTACTACGAGCAGTACTTC
CASRQLRAYYEQYF
>-|TRBV7-2|TRBD1|TRBJ1-2
TGTGCCAGCAGCTTAAATCGGGGCTTCTTCCGGGACAGCCTCTATGGCTACACCTTC
CASSLNRGFFRDSLYGYTF
>-|TRBV25-1|-|TRBJ1-2
TGTGCCAGCAGTACGTGGGGGCCACTTAACTATGGCTACACCTTC
CASSTWGPLNYGYTF
>-|TRBV4-1|TRBD1|TRBJ2-6
TGCGCCAGCAGCCAAGCGGGACAGGGGACCTCTGGGGCCAACGTCCTGACTTTC
CASSQAGQGTSGANVLTF
>-|TRBV7-2|TRBD1|TRBJ2-7
TGTGCCAGCAGGATCGGGACAGGGTACTACGAGCAGTACTTC
CASRIGTGYYEQYF
>-|TRBV20-1|-|TRBJ2-5
TGCAGTGCTAGAGATTGGGCGGTACCAGACTCTCGGGAGACCCAGTACTTC
CSARDWAVPDSRETQYF
>few|TRBV5-1|-|TRBJ2-7
TGCGCCAGCAGCTTAGACATCCGAGGGGAGCAGTACTTC
CASSLDIRGEQYF
>-|TRBV20-1|TRBD1|TRBJ1-1
TGCAGTGCAAGGGGACAGCTTCGTCAGGGAGCTTTCTTT
CSARGQLRQGAFF
>-|TRBV29-1|TRBD1|TRBJ1-5
TGCGGCGCCAGGACAGGGGACAATCAGCCCCAGCATTTT
CGARTGDNQPQHF
>many|TRBV7-2|-|TRBJ1-6
TGTGCCAGCAGTTTTAATTCACCCCTCCACTTT
CASSFNSPLHF
>-|TRBV5-1|TRBD1|TRBJ1-2
TGCGCCAGCAGCTTCCTGAATCATAATACAGGGGCCTATGGCTACACCTTC
CASSFLNHNTGAYGYTF
>-|TRBV7-2|-|TRBJ1-5
TGTGCCGGCAGCGTCGGGACACGACAGCCCCAGCATTTT
CAGSVGTRQPQHF
>-|TRBV6-8|-|TRBJ1-5
TGTGCCGGCGGACCGATGTCTCAGCCCCAGCATTTT
CAGGPMSQPQHF
>-|TRBV5-6|TRBD1|TRBJ1-5
TGTGCCAGCAGCCCCGGGCAGGGGGGCGATCAGCCCCGGCATTTT
CASSPGQGGDQPRHF
>few|TRBV4-3|-|TRBJ2-5
TGCGCCAACAGTCTTGGCGAGCGGGGAGGGGGCGGAGAGACCCAGTACTTC
CANSLGERGGGGETQYF
>-|TRBV4-2|-|TRBJ1-6
TGTGCCAGCAGCCAAGTCGGCGCTCGGGGATCACCCCTCCACTTT
CASSQVGARGSPLHF
>-|TRBV6-5|TRBD1|TRBJ1-3
TGTGCCAGCAGTTACTCGATAAACAGGGGAGGCTCTGGAAACACCATATATTTT
CASSYSINRGGSGNTIYF
>few|TRBV3-1|-|TRBJ1-5
TGTGCCAGCAGCCAGGGTATTAAAGACCCCCAGCATTTT
CASSQGIKDPQHF
>few|TRBV9|TRBD1|TRBJ1-2
TGTGCCAGCAGCGTAGGGGCCGGGACAGACGGCTACACCTTC
CASSVGAGTDGYTF
>-|TRBV20-1|-|TRBJ2-3
TGCAGTCCCCTTCTTGGGGAAGCGGGACAAACAAAGCTAAGCACAGATACGCAGTATTTT
CSPLLGEAGQTKLSTDTQYF
>few|TRBV10-3|-|TRBJ2-7
TGTGCCATCAGTGAGTCTGAGGGTAAGGGGGCCTACGAGCAGTACTTC
CAISESEGKGAYEQYF
>few|TRBV7-9|-|TRBJ2-5
TGTGCCAGCAGCTTGGGGCAGGCAGGAGGAGAGACCCAGTACTTC
CASSLGQAGGETQYF
>-|TRBV29-1|TRBD2|TRBJ2-1
TGCAGCTCCCTCTGGGAGGGCTCCTACAATGAGCAGTTCTTC
CSSLWEGSYNEQFF
>-|TRBV9|-|TRBJ1-2
TGTGCCAGCAGCCTCAACCGGGGCCGGGCGGACTATGGCTACACCTTC
CASSLNRGRADYGYTF
>few|TRBV7-6|-|TRBJ2-7
TGTGCCGGCAGCCCCGGGCCGAACTACGAGCAGTACTTC
CAGSPGPNYEQYF
>-|TRBV4-2|-|TRBJ1-2
TGTGCCAGCAGCCCTCGCTCGGGCGCCTGCTATGGCTACACCTTC
CASSPRSGACYGYTF
>-|TRBV12-3/TRBV12-4|-|TRBJ1-1
TGTGCCAGCAGTTTAGTCGGGGGCCATGGGTACACTGAAGCTTTCTTT
CASSLVGGHGYTEAFF
>-|TRBV4-2|-|TRBJ2-1
TGTGCCAGCAGCCAAGAAGGGGCCCCGGGGCAGTTCGGTGAGTTCTTC
CASSQEGAPGQFGEFF